Listed below are T cell receptor beta chains from one sample, sequenced in a study of control samples from healthy donors and cancer patients. Data came from immunoSEQ multiplex PCR; TCRdb stores just in-frame clones and leaves some out. The sample holds 130,000 or so clones, more than 70% seen once. Sequencing used blood. These receptors were obtained from a man between 60 and 75 years old in good health. CDR3s include the opening cysteine and the closing phenylalanine or tryptophan. Each record gives: D gene, J gene, clone size, V gene, CDR3 DNA, CDR3 protein. D genes are given only for firm matches. Part of the rows lack a size; the others show once, few, many or a class for expanded clones.

>TRBD1|TRBJ2-2|.|TRBV15
TGTGCCACCAGCAGACACCCGGGACAGGGGAACACCGGGGAGCTGTTTTTT
CATSRHPGQGNTGELFF
>.|TRBJ2-7|.|TRBV9
TGTGCCAGCAGCGTGAGTAATGCCGAAGAGCTGTACGAGCAGTACTTC
CASSVSNAEELYEQYF
>.|TRBJ2-3|.|TRBV19
TGTGCCAGTAGTATCGACCCAGGGAGAGATACGCAGTATTTT
CASSIDPGRDTQYF
>.|TRBJ1-1|once|TRBV5-1
TGCGCCAGCAGCTTGGTAGGGATGAACACTGAAGCTTTCTTT
CASSLVGMNTEAFF
>.|TRBJ2-2|.|TRBV9
TGTGCCAGCAGCGTAGTGGGTTACACCGGGGAGCTGTTTTTT
CASSVVGYTGELFF
>.|TRBJ1-5|.|TRBV23-1
TGCGCCAGCACCTCAGTGGGGGTAAATCAGCCCCAGCATTTT
CASTSVGVNQPQHF
>.|TRBJ2-4|.|TRBV23-1
TGCGCCAGCACCCACGAGGCTAAAAACATTCAGTACTTC
CASTHEAKNIQYF
>TRBD1|TRBJ1-2|.|TRBV28
TGTGCCAGCATTCCTGGACCAGGGGGTAACTATGGCTACACCTTC
CASIPGPGGNYGYTF
>.|TRBJ1-2|.|TRBV6-5
TGTGCCAGCAGTTACGAGGGGATGGGCTATGGCTACACCTTC
CASSYEGMGYGYTF
>.|TRBJ2-7|.|TRBV5-1
TGCGCCAGCCAAGCGGGCGGCGGTGGCGAGCAGTACTTC
CASQAGGGGEQYF
>TRBD2|TRBJ2-7|.|TRBV18
TGTGCCAGCTCACCGAGCGGGGGTTTCTACGAGCAGTACTTC
CASSPSGGFYEQYF
>.|TRBJ1-5|.|TRBV5-1
TGCGCCAGCAGCTTGGAAACGGGAAGTAATCAGCCCCAGCATTTT
CASSLETGSNQPQHF
>TRBD2|TRBJ2-1|.|TRBV7-2
TGTGCCAGCAGCTTCGGTGGATTAGGGACTAGCGGGGGGGCTGAGCAGTTCTTC
CASSFGGLGTSGGAEQFF
>.|TRBJ1-5|.|TRBV28
TGTGCCAGCAGTTGGAGGGGGAGTCAGCCCCAGCATTTT
CASSWRGSQPQHF
>.|TRBJ2-3|.|TRBV9
TGTGCCAGCAGCTGGCTAGGAATTATCACAGATACGCAGTATTTT
CASSWLGIITDTQYF
>.|TRBJ2-7|.|TRBV14
TGTGCCAGCAGCAGGGGACTGGGGGAGTCCTACGAGCAGTACTTC
CASSRGLGESYEQYF
>.|TRBJ2-3|.|TRBV9
TGTGCCAGCAGCGTGTCCCTATTCCGCGGTCAGATGGGAGATACGCAGTATTTT
CASSVSLFRGQMGDTQYF
>.|TRBJ1-4|.|TRBV6-5
TGTGCCAGCAGCGGGCTGAGGATGAATGAAAAACTGTTTTTT
CASSGLRMNEKLFF
>.|TRBJ1-5|.|TRBV19
TGTGCCAGTAGTGAAACTGACACAGACAATCAGCCCCAGCATTTT
CASSETDTDNQPQHF
>.|TRBJ2-1|.|TRBV5-1
TGCGCCAGCAGCCTTAGCCCTCTAGGCAATGAGCAGTTCTTC
CASSLSPLGNEQFF
>.|TRBJ1-1|.|TRBV27
TGTGCCAGCAGTTTCGCAGGGGCTGGGGGGACTGAAGCTTTCTTT
CASSFAGAGGTEAFF
>TRBD1|TRBJ1-1|once|TRBV28
TGTGCCAGCAGTTTATCTACAGGGGGAGGCACTGAAGCTTTCTTT
CASSLSTGGGTEAFF
>.|TRBJ1-6|once|TRBV12-3/TRBV12-4
TGTGCCAGCAGTTTTGAGAGGAATTCACCCCTCCACTTT
CASSFERNSPLHF
>.|TRBJ1-2|once|TRBV6-2/TRBV6-3
TGTGCCAGCAGTTACTCAGGGCCTTACGGCTACACCTTC
CASSYSGPYGYTF
>.|TRBJ1-2|.|TRBV27
TGTGCCAGCAGTTTAGGGGGAAGTGGGACATATGGCTACACCTTC
CASSLGGSGTYGYTF
>.|TRBJ1-2|.|TRBV28
TGTGCCAGCTCGCCCTGGGGGGGGGACTATGGCTACACCTTC
CASSPWGGDYGYTF
>TRBD2|TRBJ2-7|.|TRBV11-1
TGTGCCAGCAACCGGGGACTAGCGGACTACGAGCAGTACTTC
CASNRGLADYEQYF
>.|TRBJ1-2|.|TRBV6-5
TGTGCCAGCATACCTACTAGCGGCTATGGCTACACCTTC
CASIPTSGYGYTF
>.|TRBJ1-1|.|TRBV12-3/TRBV12-4
TGTGCCAGCAGTCTTAGGAGAAACACTGAAGCTTTCTTT
CASSLRRNTEAFF
>.|TRBJ1-4|.|TRBV19
TGTGCCAGTAGTAGGTCACAGCAGACGGGTGAAAAACTGTTTTTT
CASSRSQQTGEKLFF
>.|TRBJ1-3|.|TRBV13
TGTGCCAGCAGCTTAAAGGACATCTCTGGAAACACCATATATTTT
CASSLKDISGNTIYF
>.|TRBJ1-2|.|TRBV7-2
TGTGCCAGCAGCCTATACGAGGCTACCTATGGCTACACCTTC
CASSLYEATYGYTF
>.|TRBJ1-4|once|TRBV7-2
TGTGCCAGCAGCTTCTCAAACGTAGGTGAAAAACTGTTTTTT
CASSFSNVGEKLFF
>.|TRBJ1-2|.|TRBV29-1
TGCAGCGCTGGGACGGACCTTAACTATGGCTACACCTTC
CSAGTDLNYGYTF
>.|TRBJ1-1|once|TRBV16
TGTGCCAGCAGGCAGACAGTGAACACTGAAGCTTTCTTT
CASRQTVNTEAFF
>TRBD1|TRBJ2-3|once|TRBV28
TGTGCCAGCGAACAGACAGGGGTCCGCACAGATACGCAGTATTTT
CASEQTGVRTDTQYF
>.|TRBJ2-2|.|TRBV3-1/TRBV3-2
TGTGCCAGCAATAAAGGGGACACCCACACCGGGGAGCTGTTTTTT
CASNKGDTHTGELFF
>.|TRBJ1-3|.|TRBV7-2
TGTGCCAGCAGTCCAGTCAAGTCCCCCTCTGGAAACACCATATATTTT
CASSPVKSPSGNTIYF
>.|TRBJ2-3|.|TRBV10-1
TGCGCCACCTCTAACCCGCCCGGCGGCACAGATACGCAGTATTTT
CATSNPPGGTDTQYF
>.|TRBJ1-6|.|TRBV23-1
TGCGCCAGCAGTCAATGGCCAGACACGGACTCACCCCTCCACTTT
CASSQWPDTDSPLHF
>TRBD1|TRBJ2-5|.|TRBV19
TGTGCCAGTAGTAACATGGACAGGGAGGCCCAGTACTTC
CASSNMDREAQYF
>TRBD1|TRBJ1-2|.|TRBV11-2
TGTGCCAGCAGCTCTGTACAGGGGAGCCGTGTGGAGGGCTACACCTTC
CASSSVQGSRVEGYTF
>.|TRBJ1-1|.|TRBV5-6
TGTGCCAGCAGCCGCGGGGGCAGAGCTGCCATGAACACTGAAGCTTTCTTT
CASSRGGRAAMNTEAFF
>.|TRBJ2-3|.|TRBV21-1
TGTGCCAGCAGTAGACGACAGACCGAGAGCACAGATACGCAGTATTTT
CASSRRQTESTDTQYF
>.|TRBJ1-1|.|TRBV27
.
CASSFGAGGTEAFF
>.|TRBJ2-4|once|TRBV15
TGTGCCACCAGCAGAGATCCCACAGGACTAGCCAAAAACATTCAGTACTTC
CATSRDPTGLAKNIQYF
>.|TRBJ2-3|once|TRBV19
TGTGCCAGCAAATCAAGAGATTTGACAGATACGCAGTATTTT
CASKSRDLTDTQYF
>.|TRBJ2-1|.|TRBV30
TGTGCCTGGAGTGTACAGGGCAATGAGCAGTTCTTC
CAWSVQGNEQFF
>.|TRBJ1-2|.|TRBV28
TGTGCCAGCAGTATTGCACAGCTCTATGGCTACACCTTC
CASSIAQLYGYTF
>.|TRBJ1-1|.|TRBV10-3
TGTGCCATCCGGAAAATAGGGGATGGGGAAGCTTTCTTT
CAIRKIGDGEAFF
>.|TRBJ2-7|.|TRBV27
TGTGCCAGCAGTTTTGGAGCCGGCTGGGAGCAGTACTTC
CASSFGAGWEQYF
>.|TRBJ2-1|.|TRBV25-1
TGTGCCAGCAGTGCCTCTCCGGGCGGGTTCTCGTACGAGCAGTTCTTC
CASSASPGGFSYEQFF
>.|TRBJ1-2|.|TRBV7-2
TGTGCCAGCAGCTTAAGTCAGGGGAGTAACTATGGCTACACCTTC
CASSLSQGSNYGYTF
>.|TRBJ1-2|.|TRBV10-3
TGTGCCATCAGTGAGCCCCCTTCAATCTCCAGGGTCTATGGCTACACCTTC
CAISEPPSISRVYGYTF
>TRBD2|TRBJ2-7|.|TRBV28
TGTGCCAGCAGTTTAGGGCGGGGGTTTTCCTACGAGCAGTACTTC
CASSLGRGFSYEQYF
>TRBD1|TRBJ1-2|.|TRBV2
TGTGCCAGCAGTCTCACAGGGGTCTATGGCTACACCTTC
CASSLTGVYGYTF
>.|TRBJ1-1|.|TRBV24-1
TGTGCCACCAGTGAGGGGTTGAACACTGAAGCTTTCTTT
CATSEGLNTEAFF
>.|TRBJ1-2|.|TRBV18
TGTGCCAGCTCGCGGGCTATTACTAACTATGGCTACACCTTC
CASSRAITNYGYTF
>.|TRBJ1-5|.|TRBV18
TGTGCCAGCTCACCATTCAGGATGGAGCCCCAGCATTTT
CASSPFRMEPQHF